The entry that follows covers one T cell receptor (beta chain) sequence. The sample originates from a study of blood T cell repertoires in COVID-19. Across the study: Whether acute or convalescent, the COVID-19 samples came from the United States, Italy and Spain.

The germline V gene encodes CDR1 MGHDK and CDR2 SYGVNS. The CDR3 runs to 12 residues. The germline V and J ends were trimmed by 3 bases and 2 bases, with 5 bases remaining between them. In the source study's methods: The assay estimated nucleated cells by amplifying reference gene primers. Generated by immunoSEQ multiplex PCR, the TCRdb table keeps only in-frame clones and is missing some. V and J calls and clone size follow that table, whereas D and trimming were derived from the DNA. The top ten hold around 7.8% of the sample, which has roughly 250,000 clones, about 80% seen once. The TCR comes from a human donor in a cohort sampled during active COVID-19. Sequenced: peripheral blood. The chain couples TRBV25-1 to TRBJ2-7; D remains ambiguous. The CDR3 protein is CASSDTTYEQYF. CDR3 in DNA: TGTGCCAGCAGTGATACTACCTACGAGCAGTACTTC.